These T cell receptor beta chains were read from a single sample in a study of blood T cell repertoires in COVID-19. Profiling relied on immunoSEQ multiplex PCR, and the TCRdb table lists in-frame clones only, not all of them. The data show about 110,000 clones, around 85% seen once. The sample was peripheral blood. The receptors originated from a woman in her sixties or seventies with COVID-19, enrolled during active disease. The CDR3 runs from the conserved cysteine through the conserved F or W. A D gene is named only where the DNA matches it firmly. Clone size appears in some rows only: once, few, many, or a class for an expanded clone.

15	TRBV19	NA	TRBJ2-1	NA	TGTGCCAGTAGTATTGACCGGAGCTCCTACAATGAGCAGTTCTTC	CASSIDRSSYNEQFF
16	TRBV5-1	NA	TRBJ1-6	NA	TGCGCCAGCAGCTTAACTAGACAGGCGAATAATTCACCCCTCCACTTT	CASSLTRQANNSPLHF
14	TRBV19	few	TRBJ2-2	TRBD1	TGTGCCAGTAGTATAACAGGGGGCACCGGGGAGCTGTTTTTT	CASSITGGTGELFF
13	TRBV7-3	NA	TRBJ1-2	NA	TGTGCCAGCAGCACAACAGGGAACTATGGCTACACCTTC	CASSTTGNYGYTF
15	TRBV4-2	NA	TRBJ2-7	TRBD1	TGTGCCAGCAGCCAAGATTACAGGGGCGCGCGCGAGCAGTACTTC	CASSQDYRGAREQYF
11	TRBV2	NA	TRBJ2-5	NA	TGTGCCAGCAGTGAAGGACTGACCCAGTACTTC	CASSEGLTQYF
15	TRBV7-9	once	TRBJ2-3	NA	TGTGCCAGCAGCTTATACGGGGGTCTCACAGATACGCAGTATTTT	CASSLYGGLTDTQYF
13	TRBV2	NA	TRBJ1-2	NA	TGTGCCAGCAGTGAACCAAACAGCTATGGCTACACCTTC	CASSEPNSYGYTF
14	TRBV9	NA	TRBJ2-2	NA	TGTGCCAGCAGCGCGACAGCGAACACCGGGGAGCTGTTTTTT	CASSATANTGELFF
15	TRBV7-8	NA	TRBJ1-6	TRBD1	TGTGCCAGCAGCTTAGAGGACAGGTACAATTCACCCCTCCACTTT	CASSLEDRYNSPLHF
14	TRBV29-1	NA	TRBJ2-3	NA	TGCAGCTCAGGGGGGATCGAGTTCACAGATACGCAGTATTTT	CSSGGIEFTDTQYF
12	TRBV29-1	NA	TRBJ1-1	NA	TGCAGCGTTGAGCAGGGCGCGGCTGAAGCTTTCTTT	CSVEQGAAEAFF
16	TRBV6-1	NA	TRBJ2-2	NA	TGTGCCAGCAGTGAAGTAGGCAGGGGAAACACCGGGGAGCTGTTTTTT	CASSEVGRGNTGELFF
16	TRBV5-6	NA	TRBJ1-2	TRBD1	TGTGCCAGCAGCTTGGACGGGACAGGGGTCCACTATGGCTACACCTTC	CASSLDGTGVHYGYTF
16	TRBV6-2/TRBV6-3	NA	TRBJ1-5	NA	TGTGCCAGCAGTTACTCGGGGGGGGGCAGCGATCAGCCCCAGCATTTT	CASSYSGGGSDQPQHF
15	TRBV11-1	NA	TRBJ2-3	NA	TGTGCCAGCAGCCCCAAGACAGGCAGGTCGGATACGCAGTATTTT	CASSPKTGRSDTQYF
15	TRBV19	NA	TRBJ2-1	TRBD2	TGTGCCAGCACCGCCCGAACCGGGACTAGCAATGAGCAGTTCTTC	CASTARTGTSNEQFF
18	TRBV14	NA	TRBJ1-1	TRBD1	TGTGCCAGCAGCCAGGGACAGCTCAACGCCGTTATGAACACTGAAGCTTTCTTT	CASSQGQLNAVMNTEAFF
16	TRBV5-1	once	TRBJ2-1	NA	TGCGCCAGCAGCTTGTCAGGGGCGAGCTCCTACAATGAGCAGTTCTTC	CASSLSGASSYNEQFF
13	TRBV6-5	NA	TRBJ2-7	NA	TGTGCCAGCAGTTCCCGGAGCTCCTACGAGCAGTACTTC	CASSSRSSYEQYF
12	TRBV10-3	NA	TRBJ2-5	TRBD1	TGTGCCTCCCGAGACAGGGACGAGACCCAGTACTTC	CASRDRDETQYF
11	TRBV6-6	NA	TRBJ1-1	NA	TGTGCCAGCAACTGGAACACTGAAGCTTTCTTT	CASNWNTEAFF
15	TRBV7-9	NA	TRBJ1-2	TRBD1	TGTGCCAGCAGCTTTCACTTCGACAGGGTACGAGGCTACACCTTC	CASSFHFDRVRGYTF
17	TRBV11-2	NA	TRBJ2-1	NA	TGTGCCAGCAGCCCCCGCGGTCCTATGGTACTGTACAATGAGCAGTTCTTC	CASSPRGPMVLYNEQFF
14	TRBV11-3	NA	TRBJ2-2	NA	TGTGCCAGCAGCCCACTACCTAACACCGGGGAGCTGTTTTTT	CASSPLPNTGELFF
14	TRBV9	NA	TRBJ1-2	NA	TGTGCCAGCAGCGTACAGACAGGCTACTATGGCTACACCTTC	CASSVQTGYYGYTF
12	TRBV12-5	NA	TRBJ2-7	TRBD1	TGTGCTAGTGGAGCGGACAGGGGGCCGTCGTACTTC	CASGADRGPSYF
16	TRBV5-8	few	TRBJ2-7	TRBD2	TGTGCCAGCACCTTGTGGGACGGGGGGACCTCCTACGAGCAGTACTTC	CASTLWDGGTSYEQYF
13	TRBV27	NA	TRBJ1-1	NA	TGTGCCAGCAGTTTATTGCAGAACGCTGAAGCTTTCTTT	CASSLLQNAEAFF
16	TRBV6-4	NA	TRBJ1-2	NA	TGTGCCAGCAGTTCGGGATCTACGGATTCGAACTATGGCTACACCTTC	CASSSGSTDSNYGYTF
15	TRBV9	NA	TRBJ1-5	TRBD1	TGTGCCAGCAGCGCAGACGACAGGGGATATCAGCCCCAGCATTTT	CASSADDRGYQPQHF
15	TRBV6-6	NA	TRBJ1-5	NA	TGTGCCAGCAGCCCCGGGCCAGGGCGCAATCAGCCCCAGCATTTT	CASSPGPGRNQPQHF
15	TRBV30	NA	TRBJ1-2	TRBD1	TGTGCCTGGAGTGGACCCGGACAGGGCGGACGTGGCTACACCTTC	CAWSGPGQGGRGYTF
17	TRBV14	NA	TRBJ1-2	NA	TGTGCCAGCAGCCAAGATATAAGGGTTAAAGGGGTCTATGGCTACACCTTC	CASSQDIRVKGVYGYTF
17	TRBV5-1	NA	TRBJ2-5	TRBD2	TGCGCCAGCAGCTTGGCTAGCGGCGTTGAACGTACGGAGACCCAGTACTTC	CASSLASGVERTETQYF
16	TRBV11-2	NA	TRBJ1-2	NA	TGTGCCAGCAGCTTAGATCGCAGGGTGGCTAACTATGGCTACACCTTC	CASSLDRRVANYGYTF
13	TRBV6-5	many	TRBJ1-1	TRBD1	TGTGCCAGCAGACCGCTCGTGGACAGGGAAGCTTTCTTT	CASRPLVDREAFF
15	TRBV7-3	NA	TRBJ1-2	NA	TGTGCCAGCAGCTTAAGGGCAGGGGCTAACTATGGCTACACCTTC	CASSLRAGANYGYTF
16	TRBV19	NA	TRBJ1-1	TRBD1	TGTGCCACTACTCCCGGGACAGGGGGCTGGAACACTGAAGCTTTCTTT	CATTPGTGGWNTEAFF
16	TRBV5-5	once	TRBJ2-3	NA	TGTGCCAGCAGCTTGGCCCTAGCCGGCAGCACAGATACGCAGTATTTT	CASSLALAGSTDTQYF
15	TRBV21-1	once	TRBJ1-4	NA	TGTGCCAGAACACCCAATCCCGGAGGTTGGCGGTTGTTAGTTTTT	CARTPNPGGWRLLVF
13	TRBV6-5	NA	TRBJ2-1	NA	TGTGCCAGCAGTTATCTGAGGTCCGGTGAGCAGTTCTTC	CASSYLRSGEQFF
15	TRBV7-8	NA	TRBJ1-6	NA	TGTGCCAGCACCCCTCGGGGGGGGAATAATTCACCCCTCCACTTT	CASTPRGGNNSPLHF
13	TRBV5-1	NA	TRBJ2-1	TRBD1	TGCGCCAGCAGCTGGCGGGACAGGGATGAGCAGTTCTTC	CASSWRDRDEQFF
12	TRBV19	NA	TRBJ1-2	NA	TGTGCCAGTAGTAGGCAAAACTATGGCTACACCTTC	CASSRQNYGYTF
14	TRBV28	NA	TRBJ1-5	NA	TGTGCCAGCAGTTTCGCGGCCCACAATCAGCCCCAGCATTTT	CASSFAAHNQPQHF
15	TRBV2	few	TRBJ2-3	TRBD1	TGTGCCAGCAGAGTACAGGGGATTAGGGCAGATACGCAGTATTTT	CASRVQGIRADTQYF
16	TRBV5-4	NA	TRBJ2-5	TRBD2	TGTGCCAGCAGCTTGATTAGCGGGGGGGCCGTTGAGACCCAGTACTTC	CASSLISGGAVETQYF
14	TRBV5-8	NA	TRBJ1-1	NA	TGTGCCAGCAGCTCACAGGGCCCAGACACTGAAGCTTTCTTT	CASSSQGPDTEAFF
14	TRBV11-2	once	TRBJ1-1	TRBD1	TGTGCCAGCAGCGAGACAGGGGGTCGAACTGAAGCTTTCTTT	CASSETGGRTEAFF
13	TRBV11-1	NA	TRBJ1-1	TRBD1	TGTGCCAGCAGAGACCAGGGGGCAAATGAAGCTTTCTTT	CASRDQGANEAFF
18	TRBV18	NA	TRBJ1-5	TRBD1	TGTGCCAGCTCACCCTCGGAGGGGACAGGGGCTTTCAATCAGCCCCAGCATTTT	CASSPSEGTGAFNQPQHF
15	TRBV7-2	NA	TRBJ1-5	TRBD1	TGTGCCAGCAGCCGGGGACAGGGGGCCAATCAGCCCCAGCATTTT	CASSRGQGANQPQHF
17	TRBV5-1	NA	TRBJ2-3	TRBD2	TGCGCCAGCAGCAAGAATAGCGGGGGAGGAAGCACAGATACGCAGTATTTT	CASSKNSGGGSTDTQYF
12	TRBV19	few	TRBJ1-2	NA	TGTGCCAGTAGTATTAAAGGGGATGGCTACACCTTC	CASSIKGDGYTF
15	TRBV4-3	few	TRBJ2-7	NA	TGCGCCAGCAGCCAGAGTTGGGGGGTTAGCTACGAGCAGTACTTC	CASSQSWGVSYEQYF
15	TRBV11-1	few	TRBJ2-6	NA	TGTGCCAGCAGCTTCAAAGGGGTCGGGGCCAACGTCCTGACTTTC	CASSFKGVGANVLTF
15	TRBV9	NA	TRBJ2-3	TRBD2	TGTGCCAGCAGCACTAGCGGGGGTAGCACAGATACGCAGTATTTT	CASSTSGGSTDTQYF
16	TRBV5-4	NA	TRBJ1-1	NA	TGTGCCAGCAGCTTGGCCTGGGGGGGGCGTATCGCTGAAGCTTTCTTT	CASSLAWGGRIAEAFF
15	TRBV7-9	NA	TRBJ2-7	NA	TGTGCCAGCAGCGCCCTTTCGGTCTTCTCCTACGAGCAGTACTTC	CASSALSVFSYEQYF